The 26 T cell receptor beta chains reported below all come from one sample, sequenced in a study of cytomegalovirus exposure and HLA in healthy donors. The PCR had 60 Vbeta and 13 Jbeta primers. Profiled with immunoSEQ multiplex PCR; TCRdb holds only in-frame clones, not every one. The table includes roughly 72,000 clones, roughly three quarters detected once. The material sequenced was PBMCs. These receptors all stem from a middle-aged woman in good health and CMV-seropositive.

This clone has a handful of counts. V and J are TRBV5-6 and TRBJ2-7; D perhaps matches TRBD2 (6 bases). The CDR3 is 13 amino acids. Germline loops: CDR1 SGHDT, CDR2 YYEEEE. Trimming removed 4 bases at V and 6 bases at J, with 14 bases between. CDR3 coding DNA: TGTGCCAGCAGCCAGGCGGCTAGCGCCGAGCAGTACTTC. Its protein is CASSQAASAEQYF.

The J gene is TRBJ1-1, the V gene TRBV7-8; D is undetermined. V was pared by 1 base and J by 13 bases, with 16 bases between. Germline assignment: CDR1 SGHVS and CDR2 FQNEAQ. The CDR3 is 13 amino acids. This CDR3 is CASSLVPLDPFFF. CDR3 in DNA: TGTGCCAGCAGCTTAGTCCCCCTAGATCCTTTTTTCTTT.

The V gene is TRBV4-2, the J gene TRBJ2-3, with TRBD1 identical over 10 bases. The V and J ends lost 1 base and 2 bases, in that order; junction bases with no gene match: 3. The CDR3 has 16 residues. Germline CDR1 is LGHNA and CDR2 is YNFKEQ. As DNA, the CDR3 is TGTGCCAGCAGCCAAGGGACAGGGGGGCTCACAGATACGCAGTATTTT. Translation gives CASSQGTGGLTDTQYF.

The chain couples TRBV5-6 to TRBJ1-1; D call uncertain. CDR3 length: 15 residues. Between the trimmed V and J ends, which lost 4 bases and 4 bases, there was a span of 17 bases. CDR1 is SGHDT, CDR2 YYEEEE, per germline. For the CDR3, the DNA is TGTGCCAGCAGCAACCGGGTGGTCGGAGGCACTGAAGCTTTCTTT. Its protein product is CASSNRVVGGTEAFF.

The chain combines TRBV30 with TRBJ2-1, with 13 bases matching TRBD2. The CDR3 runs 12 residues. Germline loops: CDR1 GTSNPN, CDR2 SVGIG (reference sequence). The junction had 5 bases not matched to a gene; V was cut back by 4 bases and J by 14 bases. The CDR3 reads CAWTDGLAGEFF. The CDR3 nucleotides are TGTGCCTGGACCGACGGACTAGCGGGAGAGTTCTTC.

The CDR3 here is CSVRGAYEQYF. As DNA, the CDR3 is TGCAGCGTTCGGGGGGCCTACGAGCAGTACTTC. The chain combines TRBV29-1 with TRBJ2-7, with 7 bases that match TRBD2. The CDR3 is 11 amino acids. With 5 bases clipped from V and 2 bases from J, the junction kept 0 bases outside the gene matches. Germline assignment: CDR1 SQVTM and CDR2 ANQGSEA.

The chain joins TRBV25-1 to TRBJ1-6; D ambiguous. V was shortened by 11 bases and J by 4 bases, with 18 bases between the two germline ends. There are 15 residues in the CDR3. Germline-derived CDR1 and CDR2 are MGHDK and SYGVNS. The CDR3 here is CAGRLEDRYNSPLHF. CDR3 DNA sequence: TGTGCCGGACGACTAGAAGACCGGTATAATTCACCCCTCCACTTT.

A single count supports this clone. CDR3 loop: CASSGTGVLTDTQYF. As DNA, the CDR3 is TGTGCCAGCAGCGGGACAGGGGTTCTCACAGATACGCAGTATTTT. The genes are TRBV5-4 and TRBJ2-3, with TRBD1 matching 10 bases. The CDR3 consists of 15 residues. The germline V gene encodes CDR1 SGHNT and CDR2 YYREEE (reference sequence). Unmatched junction bases numbered 4, after V lost 4 bases and J lost 2 bases.

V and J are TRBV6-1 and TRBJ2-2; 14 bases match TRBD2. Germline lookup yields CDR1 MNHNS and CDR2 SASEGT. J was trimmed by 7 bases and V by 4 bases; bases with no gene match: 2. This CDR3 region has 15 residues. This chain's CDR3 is CASSVGLAGVGELFF. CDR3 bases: TGTGCCAGCAGTGTGGGACTAGCGGGAGTCGGGGAGCTGTTTTTT.

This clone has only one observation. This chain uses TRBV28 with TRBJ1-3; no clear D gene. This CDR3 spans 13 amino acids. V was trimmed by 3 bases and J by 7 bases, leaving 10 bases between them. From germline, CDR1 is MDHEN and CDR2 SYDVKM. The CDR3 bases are TGTGCCAGCAGTTTTGCCTGGCGGAACACCATATATTTT. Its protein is CASSFAWRNTIYF.

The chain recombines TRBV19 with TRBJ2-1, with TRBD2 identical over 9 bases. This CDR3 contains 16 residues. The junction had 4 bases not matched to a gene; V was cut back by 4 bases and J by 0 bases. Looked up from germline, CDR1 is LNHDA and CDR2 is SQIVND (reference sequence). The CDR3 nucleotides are TGTGCCAGTAGTAACCTAGCGGGGAGCTCCTACAATGAGCAGTTCTTC. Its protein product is CASSNLAGSSYNEQFF.

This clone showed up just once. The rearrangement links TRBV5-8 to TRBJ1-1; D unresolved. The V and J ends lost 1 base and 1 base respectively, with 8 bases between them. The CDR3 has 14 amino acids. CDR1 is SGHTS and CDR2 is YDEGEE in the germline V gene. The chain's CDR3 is CASSLSPSNTEAFF. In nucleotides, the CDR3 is TGTGCCAGCAGCTTGTCCCCATCGAACACTGAAGCTTTCTTT. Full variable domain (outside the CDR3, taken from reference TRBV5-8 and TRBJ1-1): EAGVTQSPTHLIKTRGQQATLRCSPISGHTSVYWYQQALGLGLQFLLWYDEGEERNRGNFPPRFSGRQFPNYSSELNVNALELEDSALYLCASSLSPSNTEAFFGQGTRLTVV.

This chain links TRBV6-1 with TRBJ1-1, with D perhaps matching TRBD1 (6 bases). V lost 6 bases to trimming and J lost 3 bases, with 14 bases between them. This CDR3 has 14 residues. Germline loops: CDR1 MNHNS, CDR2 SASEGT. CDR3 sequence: CASRDGQLHTEAFF. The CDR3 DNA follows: TGTGCCAGCAGGGATGGACAGCTGCACACTGAAGCTTTCTTT.

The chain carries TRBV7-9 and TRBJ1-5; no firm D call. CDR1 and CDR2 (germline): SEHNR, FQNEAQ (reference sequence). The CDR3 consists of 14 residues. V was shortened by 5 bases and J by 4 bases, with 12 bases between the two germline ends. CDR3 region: CASSEEVGNQPQHF. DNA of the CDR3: TGTGCCAGCAGCGAGGAGGTAGGGAATCAGCCCCAGCATTTT.

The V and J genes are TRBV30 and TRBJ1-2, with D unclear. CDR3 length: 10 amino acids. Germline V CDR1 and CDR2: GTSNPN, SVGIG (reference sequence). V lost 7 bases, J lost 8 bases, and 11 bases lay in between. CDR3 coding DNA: TGTGCCTCTGACATCTCAGGCTACACCTTC. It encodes CASDISGYTF.

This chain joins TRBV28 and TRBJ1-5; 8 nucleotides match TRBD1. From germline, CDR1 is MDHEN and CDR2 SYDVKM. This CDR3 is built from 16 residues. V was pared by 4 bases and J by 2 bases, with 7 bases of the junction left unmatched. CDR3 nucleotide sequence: TGTGCCAGCAGTTGGACAGGGAGGGTCGGCAATCAGCCCCAGCATTTT. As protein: CASSWTGRVGNQPQHF.

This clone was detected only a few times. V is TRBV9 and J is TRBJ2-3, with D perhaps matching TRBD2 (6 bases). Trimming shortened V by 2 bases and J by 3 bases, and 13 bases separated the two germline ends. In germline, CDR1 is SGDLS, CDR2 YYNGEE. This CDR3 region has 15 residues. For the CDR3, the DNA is TGTGCCAGCAGCGTCCAGGCGGGGACTACAGATACGCAGTATTTT. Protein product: CASSVQAGTTDTQYF.

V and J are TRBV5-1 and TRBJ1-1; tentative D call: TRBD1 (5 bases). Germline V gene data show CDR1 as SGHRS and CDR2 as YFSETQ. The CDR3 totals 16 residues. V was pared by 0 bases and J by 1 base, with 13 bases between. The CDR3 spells CASSLELTASNTEAFF. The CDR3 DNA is TGCGCCAGCAGCTTGGAATTGACAGCCTCGAACACTGAAGCTTTCTTT.

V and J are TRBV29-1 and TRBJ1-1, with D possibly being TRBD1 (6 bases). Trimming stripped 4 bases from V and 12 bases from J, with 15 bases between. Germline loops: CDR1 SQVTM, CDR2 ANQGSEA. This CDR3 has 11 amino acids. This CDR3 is CSVVGGMVSFF. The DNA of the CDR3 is TGCAGCGTTGTAGGGGGAATGGTGTCTTTCTTT. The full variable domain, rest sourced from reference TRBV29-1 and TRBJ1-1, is SAVISQKPSRDICQRGTSLTIQCQVDSQVTMMFWYRQQPGQSLTLIATANQGSEATYESGFVIDKFPISRPNLTFSTLTVSNMSPEDSSIYLCSVVGGMVSFFGQGTRLTVV.

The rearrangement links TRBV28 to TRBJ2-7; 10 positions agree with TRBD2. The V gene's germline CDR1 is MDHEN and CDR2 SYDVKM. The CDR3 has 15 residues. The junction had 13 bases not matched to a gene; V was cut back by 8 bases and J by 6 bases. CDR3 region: CASQVGGSGRAEQYF. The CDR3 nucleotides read TGTGCCAGCCAGGTAGGAGGAAGCGGGAGGGCCGAGCAGTACTTC.

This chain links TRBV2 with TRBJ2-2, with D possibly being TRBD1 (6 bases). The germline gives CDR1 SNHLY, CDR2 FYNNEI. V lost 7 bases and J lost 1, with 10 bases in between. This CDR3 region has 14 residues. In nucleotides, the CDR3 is TGTGCCAGCAAAGAACAGGGGAACACCGGGGAGCTGTTTTTT. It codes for CASKEQGNTGELFF.

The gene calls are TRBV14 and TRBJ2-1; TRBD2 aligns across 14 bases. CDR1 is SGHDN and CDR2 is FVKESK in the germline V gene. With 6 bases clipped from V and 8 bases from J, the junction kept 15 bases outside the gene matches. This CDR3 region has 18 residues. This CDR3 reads CASSQSTSGRAYRDEQFF. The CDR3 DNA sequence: TGTGCCAGCAGTCAGTCGACTAGCGGGAGGGCCTACAGGGATGAGCAGTTCTTC.

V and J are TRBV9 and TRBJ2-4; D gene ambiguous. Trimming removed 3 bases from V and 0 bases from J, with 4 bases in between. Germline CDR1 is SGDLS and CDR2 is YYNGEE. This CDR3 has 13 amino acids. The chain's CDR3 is CASSAGAKNIQYF. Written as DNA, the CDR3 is TGTGCCAGCAGCGCCGGAGCCAAAAACATTCAGTACTTC.

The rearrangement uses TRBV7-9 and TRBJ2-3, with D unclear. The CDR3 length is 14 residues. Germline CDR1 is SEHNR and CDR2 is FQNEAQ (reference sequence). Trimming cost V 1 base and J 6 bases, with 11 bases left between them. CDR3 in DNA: TGTGCCAGCAGCTTAGGATCAGCGTTGGATACGCAGTATTTT. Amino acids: CASSLGSALDTQYF.

The CDR3 spells CASSETDGGNQPQHF. As DNA, the CDR3 is TGTGCCAGCAGCGAAACCGACGGGGGCAATCAGCCCCAGCATTTT. V and J are TRBV4-2 and TRBJ1-5; D gene uncertain. There are 15 residues in the CDR3. CDR1 is LGHNA and CDR2 is YNFKEQ in the germline V gene. Trimming left V 5 bases short and J 2 bases short, with 13 bases between.

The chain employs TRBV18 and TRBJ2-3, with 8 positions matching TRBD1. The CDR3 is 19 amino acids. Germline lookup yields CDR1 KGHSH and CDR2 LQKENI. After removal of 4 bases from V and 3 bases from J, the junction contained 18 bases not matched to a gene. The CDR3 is CASSLGQGAYSGKTDTQYF. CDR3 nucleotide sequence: TGTGCCAGCTCACTTGGCCAGGGGGCGTACTCAGGGAAGACAGATACGCAGTATTTT.